Listed here are 27 T cell receptor beta chains from one sample, sequenced in a study of Tregs in tolerant kidney transplant recipients. Sequencing was performed with immunoSEQ multiplex PCR; in TCRdb, only in-frame clones are kept and a portion is missing. This sample's table reports about 6,000 clones. The nonmyeloablative bone marrow transplants came from related graft donors, with transient mixed chimerism. Material: CD8+ T cells from blood (PBMCs), obtained 12 months after the transplant. The receptors originated from a human patient who received a combined kidney and bone marrow transplant. The graft donor may account for some of the T cells.

Worth noting for this clone: The read stops 3 residues short of the end of the CDR3; the missing end is completed from the germline J gene. The chain is built from TRBV4-1 and TRBJ1-4, with TRBD1 matching over 9 bases. This CDR3 region has 16 residues. Losses at the gene ends were 0 bases for V and 7 bases for J; bases not matched to a gene: 6. The germline V gene has CDR1 MGHRA and CDR2 YSYEKL. CDR3 DNA, as far as it was read: TGCGCCAGCAGCCAAGAGACCGGGACAGGGAGTGAAAAA. The encoded protein is CASSQETGTGSEK. The complete CDR3 reads CASSQETGTGSEKLFF.

Regarding this clone: The CDR3 end lies 3 residues beyond the end of the read and is filled in from the germline J gene. V is TRBV20-1 and J is TRBJ1-1; D is perhaps TRBD1 (5 bases). V was shortened by 0 bases and J by 3 bases, with 8 bases between the two germline ends. CDR1 and CDR2 (germline): DFQATT, SNEGSKA (reference sequence). The CDR3 has 13 amino acids. The part of the CDR3 DNA that was read is TGCAGTGCTAGAGATGGGGGGGACACTGAA. It is translated as CSARDGGDTE. The CDR3 reads in full as CSARDGGDTEAFF.

About this clone: The read comes to an end 3 residues before the CDR3 does, leaving the germline J gene to fill in the end. The chain joins TRBV7-9 to TRBJ2-7; tentatively, D is TRBD1 (5 bases). Germline V CDR1 and CDR2: SEHNR, FQNEAQ (reference sequence). Trimming stripped 5 bases from V and 5 bases from J, with 16 bases between. This CDR3 has 14 amino acids. The CDR3 here is CASSPQVRRDEQYF. The sequenced part of the CDR3 DNA is TGTGCCAGCAGCCCACAGGTCCGAAGGGACGAG.

Turning to this clone: With the read ending 3 residues before the CDR3 end, the germline J gene is used to fill in that end. The chain links TRBV5-6 to TRBJ2-1; TRBD2 agrees at 8 bases. Looked up from germline, CDR1 is SGHDT and CDR2 is YYEEEE. The J segment lost 7 bases and the V segment lost 6 bases, leaving 9 bases of the junction unmatched. The CDR3 length is 14 residues. CDR3 amino acids: CASNQAGDGNEQFF. CDR3 DNA, as far as it was read: TGTGCCAGCAACCAAGCGGGAGACGGGAATGAG.

The CDR3 DNA, read in part, is TGTGCCAGCAGTCCTTTCACCGGGGAG. This sequence encodes CASSPFTGE. The whole CDR3 protein reads CASSPFTGELFF. The chain carries TRBV7-9 and TRBJ2-2, with D unclear. The read halts 3 residues ahead of the CDR3 end, with the missing end drawn from the germline J gene. This CDR3 region has 12 residues. V was cut by 6 bases and J by 4 bases, with 6 bases left in between. The germline V gene encodes CDR1 SEHNR and CDR2 FQNEAQ (reference sequence).

Worth noting for this clone: Sequencing ends 3 residues short of the CDR3 end; the germline J gene provides the rest. The chain uses TRBV11-2 and TRBJ2-7; no firm D call. The CDR3 has 11 amino acids. The V gene lost 5 bases and the J gene lost 3 bases, with 5 bases spanning the gap. Germline V gene lookup returns CDR1 SGHAT and CDR2 FQNNGV. The part of the CDR3 DNA that was read is TGTGCCAGCAGCCATCACTACGAG. Its translation is CASSHHYE. The whole CDR3 protein is CASSHHYEQYF.

About this clone: Read data end 3 residues before the CDR3 end; the end is taken from the germline J gene. The chain has TRBV7-9 and TRBJ1-1; D may be TRBD1 (5 bases). The germline V gene encodes CDR1 SEHNR and CDR2 FQNEAQ (reference sequence). Deletions cut 4 bases from V and 5 bases from J, with 14 bases between. The CDR3 is made up of 14 amino acids. The CDR3 DNA, read in part, is TGTGCCAGCAGCTACATTGATGGGGGGACTGAA. Translated: CASSYIDGGTE. The complete CDR3 sequence is CASSYIDGGTEAFF.

As concerns this clone: From the germline J gene comes the end of the CDR3, since the read stops 3 residues before it. The genes are TRBV2 and TRBJ1-1; D call uncertain. The germline V gene has CDR1 SNHLY and CDR2 FYNNEI. The length of the CDR3 is 13 residues. The covered CDR3 bases are TGTGCCAGCAGTGAAGAGGCCCTGGGCATG. Protein: CASSEEALGM. The CDR3, in full, reads CASSEEALGMAFF.

As concerns this clone: Read data end 3 residues before the CDR3 end; the end is taken from the germline J gene. This chain uses TRBV7-9 with TRBJ2-7; 8 bases map to TRBD1. V was clipped by 1 base and J by 2 bases; unmatched bases: 4. From germline, CDR1 is SEHNR and CDR2 FQNEAQ (reference sequence). This CDR3 spans 15 amino acids. CDR3 DNA (partial): TGTGCCAGCAGCTTAGAACAGGGGGGAACCTACGAG. It specifies CASSLEQGGTYE. The CDR3 as a whole reads CASSLEQGGTYEQYF.

As for this clone: The CDR3 extends 3 residues past the end of the read, so its final part is completed from the germline J gene. The chain combines TRBV5-6 with TRBJ2-7; TRBD1 matches at 7 bases. V was clipped by 1 base and J by 2 bases; unmatched bases: 3. This CDR3 contains 14 residues. CDR1 and CDR2 from the germline V gene are SGHDT and YYEEEE. CDR3 region: CASSLNDRAYEQYF. CDR3 bases read: TGTGCCAGCAGCTTGAATGACAGGGCCTACGAG.

In regard to this clone: The read finishes 3 residues shy of the CDR3 end, and the germline J gene is used to complete it. The chain links TRBV19 to TRBJ2-1, with 8 bases that match TRBD2. With V trimmed by 2 bases and J by 6 bases, 12 bases remained unmatched. CDR1 LNHDA and CDR2 SQIVND come from the germline V gene (reference sequence). The CDR3 covers 17 residues. CDR3 DNA, as far as it was read: TGTGCCAGTAGTATACCAATCGGGCCGGGACTAGGCAATGAG. It translates to CASSIPIGPGLGNE. The full-length CDR3 reads as CASSIPIGPGLGNEQFF.

Remarks on this clone: The observed sequence ends 3 residues before the CDR3 terminus, with the missing tail filled in from the germline J gene. The chain is built from TRBV30 and TRBJ2-3; 8 bases align to TRBD2. The CDR3 is 15 amino acids. Germline V CDR1 and CDR2: GTSNPN, SVGIG (reference sequence). Trimming took 5 bases from V and 2 from J; bases not matched to a gene: 9. CDR3 protein: CAWQERESFTDTQYF. The CDR3 DNA, read in part, is TGTGCCTGGCAAGAGCGGGAGAGTTTCACAGATACG.

Note on this clone: The CDR3 end falls 3 residues outside the read, so it is completed with the germline J gene. The chain employs TRBV2 and TRBJ2-1; 10 nucleotides align to TRBD2. The V gene's germline CDR1 is SNHLY and CDR2 FYNNEI. The CDR3 consists of 18 residues. V shed 6 bases, J shed 5 bases, and the junction held 16 bases outside the gene matches. The chain's CDR3 is CASSPGPGSGLANNEQFF. CDR3 DNA, as far as it was read: TGTGCCAGCAGCCCCGGGCCGGGTTCGGGACTAGCGAACAATGAG.

About this clone: The CDR3 goes on 3 residues after the read ends, and that part is filled in from the germline J gene. The chain combines TRBV19 with TRBJ2-2, with 8 positions matching TRBD1. J was trimmed by 6 bases and V by 1 base; bases with no gene match: 4. The CDR3 runs to 15 residues. The germline CDR1 and CDR2 sequences are LNHDA and SQIVND (reference sequence). This CDR3 is CASSIGQGAAGELFF. Incomplete CDR3 DNA: TGTGCCAGTAGTATAGGTCAGGGGGCGGCCGGGGAG.

About this clone itself: The read ends 3 residues before the CDR3 terminus; that terminus is restored from the germline J gene. This chain uses TRBV20-1 with TRBJ2-1; maybe TRBD2 (5 bases). The germline V and J ends were trimmed by 4 bases and 2 bases, with 18 bases remaining between them. The CDR3 runs to 16 residues. Germline assignment: CDR1 DFQATT and CDR2 SNEGSKA (reference sequence). The CDR3 bases that were read are TGCAGTGCTAAGCGGTTTAGGAGATCTGCCTACAATGAG. Its translation: CSAKRFRRSAYNE. The complete CDR3 reads CSAKRFRRSAYNEQFF.

As to this clone: Sequencing ends 3 residues short of the CDR3 end; the germline J gene provides the rest. The chain recombines TRBV19 with TRBJ2-2; D perhaps matches TRBD1 (6 bases). V lost 9 bases and J 2 bases, leaving 13 bases between the germline ends. The CDR3 totals 14 residues. CDR1 and CDR2 from the germline V gene are LNHDA and SQIVND (reference sequence). The CDR3 DNA, read in part, is TGTGCCAGCCTTGGGACACTCAACACCGGGGAG. Translating it yields CASLGTLNTGE. Given in full, the CDR3 is CASLGTLNTGELFF.

As regards this clone: The read stops 3 residues short of the end of the CDR3; the missing end is completed from the germline J gene. J is TRBJ2-5 and V is TRBV7-8; TRBD1 agrees at 7 bases. V gave up 5 bases and J gave up 2 bases; unmatched junction bases: 8. This CDR3 has 15 amino acids. The V gene's germline CDR1 is SGHVS and CDR2 FQNEAQ. The covered CDR3 bases are TGTGCCAGCAGCGGTGCTACAGGGGCACAAGAGACC. It yields the protein CASSGATGAQET. The whole CDR3 region reads CASSGATGAQETQYF.

Worth noting for this clone: The sequenced fragment ends 3 residues before the CDR3 boundary, so the rest is inferred from the germline J gene. The gene calls are TRBV5-1 and TRBJ1-1; D call uncertain. This CDR3 spans 15 amino acids. Germline CDR1 is SGHRS and CDR2 is YFSETQ. V lost 1 base, J lost 2 bases, and 12 bases lay in between. CDR3 bases read: TGCGCCAGCAGCTTGCGGCGGAGCGTCAACACTGAA. It yields the protein CASSLRRSVNTE. The entire CDR3 sequence reads CASSLRRSVNTEAFF.

Concerning this clone: The read halts 3 residues ahead of the CDR3 end, with the missing end drawn from the germline J gene. This chain joins TRBV9 and TRBJ2-3; D is unresolved. Trimming cost V 0 bases and J 2 bases, with 10 bases left between them. CDR1 and CDR2 (germline): SGDLS, YYNGEE. This CDR3 is 15 amino acids long. The CDR3 sequence is CASSVARSPTDTQYF. CDR3 DNA, as far as it was read: TGTGCCAGCAGCGTAGCCAGGTCCCCCACAGATACG.

On this clone: The read halts 3 residues ahead of the CDR3 end, with the missing end drawn from the germline J gene. The V and J genes are TRBV30 and TRBJ2-1; 7 bases are a match to TRBD2. Germline lookup yields CDR1 GTSNPN and CDR2 SVGIG (reference sequence). The CDR3 is made up of 13 amino acids. J gave up 6 bases and V 5 bases, and 7 bases lay outside the gene matches. The CDR3 DNA, read in part, is TGTGCCTGGGGCCAGCGGGGTGGCAATGAG. Protein product: CAWGQRGGNE. The complete CDR3 reads CAWGQRGGNEQFF.

On this clone: Coverage ceases 3 residues before the CDR3 finishes, and the germline J gene fills in the end. The chain combines TRBV5-1 with TRBJ1-2; TRBD1 is a possible D gene (5 bases). From germline, CDR1 is SGHRS and CDR2 YFSETQ. This CDR3 spans 13 amino acids. Deletions cut 0 bases from V and 3 bases from J, with 6 bases between. CDR3 protein: CASSLGGDYGYTF. The CDR3 bases that were read are TGCGCCAGCAGCTTGGGGGGGGACTATGGC.

Regarding this clone: Read data end 3 residues before the CDR3 end; the end is taken from the germline J gene. The rearrangement uses TRBV12-5 and TRBJ2-3, with TRBD2 matching over 8 bases. The junction had 7 bases not matched to a gene; V was cut back by 3 bases and J by 2 bases. This CDR3 has 16 amino acids. In germline, CDR1 is LGHNT, CDR2 FRNRAP. The DNA read from the CDR3 is TGTGCTAGTGGTTTTCCTAGCGGGCCTTTCACAGATACG. Its translation is CASGFPSGPFTDT. From start to end, the CDR3 is CASGFPSGPFTDTQYF.

Comments on this clone: The CDR3 end falls 3 residues outside the read, so it is completed with the germline J gene. V gene TRBV19 combines with J gene TRBJ2-1; 8 nucleotides line up with TRBD2. J lost 6 bases, V lost 3 bases, and 4 bases had no gene match. Germline CDR1 and CDR2: LNHDA and SQIVND (reference sequence). The CDR3 is 14 amino acids. Here the CDR3 reads CASSIRSGGNEQFF. The DNA read from the CDR3 is TGTGCCAGTAGTATCAGAAGCGGGGGCAATGAG. Full variable domain (rest looked up from reference TRBV19 and TRBJ2-1): DGGITQSPKYLFRKEGQNVTLSCEQNLNHDAMYWYRQDPGQGLRLIYYSQIVNDFQKGDIAEGYSVSREKKESFPLTVTSAQKNPTAFYLCASSIRSGGNEQFFGPGTRLTVL.

Notes on this clone: The read ends 3 residues before the CDR3 terminus; that terminus is restored from the germline J gene. The rearrangement links TRBV6-2 or TRBV6-3 to TRBJ2-7, with D hard to call. The CDR3 is 14 residues long. Trimming took off 6 bases at V and 1 base at J, with 13 bases between the two ends. Germline-derived CDR1 and CDR2 are MNHEY and SVGEGT. The DNA read from the CDR3 is TGTGCCAGCAGCCCGGGTATGGATTCCTACGAG. Protein sequence: CASSPGMDSYE. In full, the CDR3 is CASSPGMDSYEQYF.

As to this clone: The read ends 3 residues shy of where the CDR3 ends; the end is completed using the germline J gene. J is TRBJ1-2 and V is TRBV13; possibly TRBD1 for D (5 bases). V lost 4 bases to trimming and J lost 0 bases, with 12 bases between them. This CDR3 comprises 15 residues. Germline V lookup: CDR1 PRHDT, CDR2 FYEKMQ (reference sequence). The CDR3 is CASSSRERANYGYTF. The sequenced CDR3 bases are TGTGCCAGCAGCTCCAGGGAACGGGCTAACTATGGC.

As concerns this clone: The DNA ends 3 residues before the CDR3 does, and the rest of the CDR3 is filled in from the germline J gene. This chain joins TRBV19 and TRBJ2-7; 9 bases are shared with TRBD1. The CDR3 is made up of 14 amino acids. V trimming: 7 bases; J trimming: 3 bases; junction bases outside the gene matches: 7. Germline V CDR1 and CDR2: LNHDA, SQIVND (reference sequence). The sequenced CDR3 bases are TGTGCCAGTACCCCGACAGGGGGAATCTACGAG. Its translation is CASTPTGGIYE. The entire CDR3 sequence reads CASTPTGGIYEQYF.

The CDR3: CASSPGQGDYGYTF. Incomplete CDR3 DNA: TGCGCCAGCAGCCCGGGACAGGGAGACTATGGC. This chain links TRBV5-1 with TRBJ1-2; 9 bases align to TRBD1. The CDR3 extends 3 residues past the end of the read, so its final part is completed from the germline J gene. CDR3 length equals 14 residues. V shed 4 bases and J 3 bases; nucleotides not matched to a gene: 4. Germline V gene data show CDR1 as SGHRS and CDR2 as YFSETQ.